The 15 T cell receptor beta chains below come from one sample, sequenced in a study of CD8 T cells in ankylosing spondylitis. Via MiXCR, TCRdb re-called the 5' RACE reads, giving one row per CDR3 protein. This sample has about 240,000 distinct CDR3 sequences, with about 9.1% found just once. Sequenced sample: blood, either unsorted or a sorted T cell fraction (not recorded which). Receptors were obtained from a male donor with ankylosing spondylitis or in good health (not recorded which).

The rearrangement links TRBV24-1 to TRBJ2-1; TRBD1 is a possible D gene (6 bases). Germline lookup yields CDR1 KGHDR and CDR2 SFDVKD. The CDR3 loop spans 21 amino acids. The CDR3 is CAASDPVPPLQGKGIYNEQFF. CDR3 DNA: TGTGCGGCCAGTGATCCCGTTCCCCCGCTACAGGGTAAAGGCATTTACAATGAGCAGTTCTTC.

This clonotype was picked up many times. The gene calls are TRBV5-6 and TRBJ2-2, with a weak D call TRBD2 (5 bases). Trimming left V 7 bases short and J 4 bases short, with 20 bases between. Germline lookup yields CDR1 SGHDT and CDR2 YYEEEE. The CDR3 runs 16 residues. The CDR3 here is CASGYSPRGTTGELFF. DNA of the CDR3: TGTGCCAGCGGTTACAGCCCCCGGGGAACCACCGGGGAGCTGTTTTTT.

This clonotype was seen ten or more times. The chain recombines TRBV20-1 with TRBJ1-4; TRBD1 matches 9 bases. V lost 5 bases and J lost 11; bases outside the gene matches: 9. The CDR3 runs to 13 residues. The germline V gene encodes CDR1 DFQATT and CDR2 SNEGSKA (reference sequence). CDR3 bases: TGCAGTGCTGCTGGACAGGGGATTCGTAAACTGTTTTTT. Amino acid sequence: CSAAGQGIRKLFF.

In this sample, this clonotype turned up a few times. CDR3 in DNA: TGTGCCACCAGTCCCCTTCCCTGGACAGCCGGATTGATCACCTACGAGCAGTACTTC. Protein sequence: CATSPLPWTAGLITYEQYF. V gene TRBV15 combines with J gene TRBJ2-7; a possible D gene is TRBD1 (6 bases). This CDR3 contains 19 residues. CDR1 and CDR2 (germline): LNHNV, YYDKDF (reference sequence). The germline V and J ends were trimmed by 6 bases and 2 bases, with 29 bases remaining between them.

The chain couples TRBV12-3 or TRBV12-4 to TRBJ2-1; no clear D gene. This CDR3 contains 14 residues. V shed 2 bases and J shed 7 bases, with 12 bases lying between them. For the CDR3, the DNA is TGTGCCAGCAGTTTAAAAGTTAGCTCTAATGAGCAGTTCTTC. As protein: CASSLKVSSNEQFF.

This clonotype was observed at least ten times. J is TRBJ1-1 and V is TRBV28, with 10 nucleotides matching TRBD1. This CDR3 region has 14 residues. Germline assignment: CDR1 MDHEN and CDR2 SYDVKM. Losses at the gene ends were 6 bases for V and 4 bases for J; bases not matched to a gene: 5. The CDR3: CASRTGGEVTEAFF. The DNA for the CDR3 is TGTGCCAGCAGGACAGGGGGCGAAGTCACTGAAGCTTTCTTT.

This clonotype was picked up many times. The chain combines TRBV27 with TRBJ2-5, with unresolved D. The V and J ends lost 3 bases and 4 bases respectively, with 9 bases between them. Germline CDR1 reads MNHEY; CDR2 reads SMNVEV (reference sequence). The CDR3 consists of 13 residues. The CDR3 reads CASSLGSRETQYF. CDR3 DNA sequence: TGTGCCAGCAGTTTGGGCAGCAGAGAGACCCAGTACTTC.

There are many counts of this clonotype. The gene calls are TRBV19 and TRBJ2-2; 8 bases match TRBD1. The CDR3 totals 15 residues. The germline V gene has CDR1 LNHDA and CDR2 SQIVND (reference sequence). V lost 5 bases, J lost 7 bases, and 9 bases stayed unmatched. CDR3 residues: CASSPDRGRSGELFF. The CDR3 nucleotides are TGTGCCAGTAGTCCCGACAGGGGACGTAGCGGGGAGCTGTTTTTT.

This clonotype has at least ten counts. CDR3: CSAFRGDRGFGYTF. Here the CDR3 DNA reads TGCAGTGCTTTCCGGGGGGACAGGGGATTTGGCTACACCTTC. The V gene is TRBV20-1, the J gene TRBJ1-2; 10 bases are a match to TRBD1. The CDR3 is 14 residues long. Per germline, CDR1 DFQATT and CDR2 SNEGSKA (reference sequence). Germline trimming cut 5 bases from V and 7 bases from J; bases unmatched to any gene: 10.

In this sample, this clonotype turned up many times. The rearrangement links TRBV20-1 to TRBJ1-1; D not resolved. The CDR3 consists of 11 residues. Germline CDR1 DFQATT, CDR2 SNEGSKA (reference sequence). V was clipped by 3 bases and J by 6 bases, with 8 bases between them. This chain's CDR3 is CSARGRAEAFF. DNA for the CDR3: TGCAGTGCTAGGGGCAGAGCTGAAGCTTTCTTT.

The sample holds many counts of this clonotype. The chain combines TRBV12-3 or TRBV12-4 with TRBJ2-1, with D unresolved. The V gene lost 5 bases and the J gene lost 1 base, with 12 bases spanning the gap. The CDR3 is 15 residues long. CDR3 amino acids: CASSLRRRSYNEQFF. The CDR3 DNA follows: TGTGCCAGCAGTCTCCGTCGGCGGTCCTACAATGAGCAGTTCTTC.

This clonotype came up many times. The chain recombines TRBV7-6 with TRBJ2-6; 7 bases agree with TRBD2. This CDR3 contains 18 residues. V lost 2 bases, J lost 0 bases, and 7 bases stayed unmatched. Germline V gene data show CDR1 as SGHVS and CDR2 as FNYEAQ. The CDR3 bases are TGTGCCAGCAGCTTATTTTTAGCGGGCCTCTCTGGGGCCAACGTCCTGACTTTC. Translation: CASSLFLAGLSGANVLTF.

This clonotype was counted at least ten times. V usage is TRBV7-2 and J usage is TRBJ2-7; D unclear. The length of the CDR3 is 14 residues. Germline V gene data show CDR1 as SGHTA and CDR2 as FQGNSA. With 1 base removed from V and 7 bases from J, the gap between germline ends came to 14 bases. The CDR3 here is CASSLVDGFWEQYF. CDR3 DNA: TGTGCCAGCAGCTTAGTTGACGGTTTCTGGGAGCAGTACTTC.

There are many counts of this clonotype. The chain uses TRBV7-8 and TRBJ2-1; D might be TRBD2 (7 bases). Germline assignment: CDR1 SGHVS and CDR2 FQNEAQ. CDR3 length: 15 amino acids. Deletions cut 1 base from V and 4 bases from J, with 11 bases between. The CDR3 DNA is TGTGCCAGCAGCTTAGGGGGGGGCCAGTACAATGAGCAGTTCTTC. Translating it yields CASSLGGGQYNEQFF.

This clonotype was observed many times. The V gene is TRBV12-3 or TRBV12-4, the J gene TRBJ1-5, with D possibly matching TRBD1 (5 bases). This CDR3 is 18 amino acids long. V was clipped by 6 bases and J by 0 bases, with 21 bases between them. Here the CDR3 DNA reads TGTGCCAGCAGCCGGGTAGGGGTTGACAGTTATAGCAATCAGCCCCAGCATTTT. Translating it yields CASSRVGVDSYSNQPQHF.